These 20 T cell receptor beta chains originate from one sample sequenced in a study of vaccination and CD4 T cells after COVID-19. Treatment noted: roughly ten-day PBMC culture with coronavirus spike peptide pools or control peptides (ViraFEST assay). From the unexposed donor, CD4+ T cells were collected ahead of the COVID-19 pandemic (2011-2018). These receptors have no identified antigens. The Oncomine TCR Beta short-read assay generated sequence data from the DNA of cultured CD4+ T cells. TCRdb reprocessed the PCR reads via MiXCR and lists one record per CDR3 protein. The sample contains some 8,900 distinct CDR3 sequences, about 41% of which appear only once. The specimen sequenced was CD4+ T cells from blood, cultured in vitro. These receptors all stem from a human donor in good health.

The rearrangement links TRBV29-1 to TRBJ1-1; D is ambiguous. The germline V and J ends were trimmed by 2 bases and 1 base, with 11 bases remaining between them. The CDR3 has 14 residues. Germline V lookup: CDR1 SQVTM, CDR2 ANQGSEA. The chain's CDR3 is CSVERELGNTEAFF. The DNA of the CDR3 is TGCAGCGTTGAAAGAGAGCTGGGGAACACTGAAGCTTTCTTT.

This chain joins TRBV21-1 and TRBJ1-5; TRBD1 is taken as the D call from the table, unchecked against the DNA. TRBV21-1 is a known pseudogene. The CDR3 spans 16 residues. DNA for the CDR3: TGTGCCAGCAGCAAAAAAGACAGGGATGGCAATCAGCCCCAGCATTTT. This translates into CASSKKDRDGNQPQHF.

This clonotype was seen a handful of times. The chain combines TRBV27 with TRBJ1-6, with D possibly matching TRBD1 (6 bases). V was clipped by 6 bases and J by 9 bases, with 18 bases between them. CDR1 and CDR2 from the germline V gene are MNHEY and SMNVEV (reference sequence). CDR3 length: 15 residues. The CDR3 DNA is TGTGCCAGCAGACCCGGACAGAATAATGTTTCACCCCTCCACTTT. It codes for CASRPGQNNVSPLHF.

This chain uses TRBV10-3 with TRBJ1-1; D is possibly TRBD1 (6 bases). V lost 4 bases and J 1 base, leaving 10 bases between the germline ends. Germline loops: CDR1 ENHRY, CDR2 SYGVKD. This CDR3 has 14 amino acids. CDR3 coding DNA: TGTGCCATCAGTGGCAGGGGAGGGAACACTGAAGCTTTCTTT. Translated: CAISGRGGNTEAFF.

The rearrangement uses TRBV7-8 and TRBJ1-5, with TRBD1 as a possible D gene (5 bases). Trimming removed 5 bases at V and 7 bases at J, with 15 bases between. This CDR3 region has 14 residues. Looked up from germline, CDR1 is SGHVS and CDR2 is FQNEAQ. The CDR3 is CASSGEGTKQPQHF. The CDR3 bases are TGTGCCAGCAGCGGGGAGGGGACGAAACAGCCCCAGCATTTT.

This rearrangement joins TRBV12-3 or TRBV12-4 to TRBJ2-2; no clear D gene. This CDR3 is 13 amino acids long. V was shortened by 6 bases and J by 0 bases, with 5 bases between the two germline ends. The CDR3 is CASSLTNTGELFF. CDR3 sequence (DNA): TGTGCCAGCAGCCTGACGAACACCGGGGAGCTGTTTTTT.

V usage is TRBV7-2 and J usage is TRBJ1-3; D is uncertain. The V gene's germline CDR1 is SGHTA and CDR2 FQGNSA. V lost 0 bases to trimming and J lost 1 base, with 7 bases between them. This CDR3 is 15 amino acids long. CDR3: CASSLAWGSGNTIYF. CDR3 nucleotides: TGTGCCAGCAGCTTAGCGTGGGGTTCTGGAAACACCATATATTTT. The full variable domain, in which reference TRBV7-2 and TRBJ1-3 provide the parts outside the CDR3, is GAGVSQSPSNKVTEKGKDVELRCDPISGHTALYWYRQSLGQGLEFLIYFQGNSAPDKSGLPSDRFSAERTGGSVSTLTIQRTQQEDSAVYLCASSLAWGSGNTIYFGEGSWLTVV.

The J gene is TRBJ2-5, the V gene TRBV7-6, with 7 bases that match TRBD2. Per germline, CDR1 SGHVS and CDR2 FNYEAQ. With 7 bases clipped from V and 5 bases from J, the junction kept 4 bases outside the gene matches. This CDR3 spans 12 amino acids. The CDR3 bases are TGTGCCAGCATGCGGGGAGGGGAGACCCAGTACTTC. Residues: CASMRGGETQYF.

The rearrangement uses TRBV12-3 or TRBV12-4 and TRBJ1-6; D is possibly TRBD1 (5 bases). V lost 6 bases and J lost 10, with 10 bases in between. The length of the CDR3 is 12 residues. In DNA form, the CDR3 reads TGTGCCAGCAGGCAGGGCGGATCACCCCTCCACTTT. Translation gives CASRQGGSPLHF.

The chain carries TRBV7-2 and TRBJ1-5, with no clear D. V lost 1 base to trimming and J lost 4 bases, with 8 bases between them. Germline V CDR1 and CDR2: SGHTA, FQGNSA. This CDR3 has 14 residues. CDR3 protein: CASSLVGGNQPQHF. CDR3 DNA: TGTGCCAGCAGCTTAGTCGGCGGGAATCAGCCCCAGCATTTT.

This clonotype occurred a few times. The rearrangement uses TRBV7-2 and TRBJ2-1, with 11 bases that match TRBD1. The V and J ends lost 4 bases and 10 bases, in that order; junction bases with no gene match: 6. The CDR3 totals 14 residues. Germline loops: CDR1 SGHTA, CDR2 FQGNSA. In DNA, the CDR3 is TGTGCCAGCAGCTCAAGGACAGGGGGCAACGAGCAGTTCTTC. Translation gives CASSSRTGGNEQFF.

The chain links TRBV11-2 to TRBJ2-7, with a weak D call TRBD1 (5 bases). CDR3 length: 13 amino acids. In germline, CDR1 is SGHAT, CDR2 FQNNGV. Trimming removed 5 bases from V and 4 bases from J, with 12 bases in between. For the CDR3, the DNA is TGTGCCAGCAGCCGGTCGACAGATTACGAGCAGTACTTC. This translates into CASSRSTDYEQYF.

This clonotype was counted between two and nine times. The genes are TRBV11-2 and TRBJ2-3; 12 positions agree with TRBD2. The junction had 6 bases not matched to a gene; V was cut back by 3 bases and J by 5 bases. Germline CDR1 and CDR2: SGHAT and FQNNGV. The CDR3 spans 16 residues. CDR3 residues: CASSLLAGGSGDTQYF. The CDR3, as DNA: TGTGCCAGCAGCTTGCTAGCGGGAGGGTCGGGAGATACGCAGTATTTT.

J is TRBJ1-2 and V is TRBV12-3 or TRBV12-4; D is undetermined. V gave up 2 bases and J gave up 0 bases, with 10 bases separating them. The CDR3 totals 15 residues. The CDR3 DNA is TGTGCCAGCAGTTTAACCCAGGCCTCTAACTATGGCTACACCTTC. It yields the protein CASSLTQASNYGYTF.

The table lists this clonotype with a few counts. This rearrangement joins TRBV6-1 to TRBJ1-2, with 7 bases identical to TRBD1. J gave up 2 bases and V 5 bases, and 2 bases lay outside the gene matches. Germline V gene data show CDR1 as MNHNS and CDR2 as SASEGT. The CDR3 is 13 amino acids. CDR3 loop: CASSRQGNYGYTF. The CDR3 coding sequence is TGTGCCAGCAGTCGACAGGGAAACTATGGCTACACCTTC.

CDR3 DNA sequence: TGTGCCAGCAGACGGGACAGCCTGAGGTTCCAGCAGTACTTC. This translates into CASRRDSLRFQQYF. The chain employs TRBV7-9 and TRBJ2-7, with 7 positions matching TRBD1. There are 14 residues in the CDR3. Germline lookup yields CDR1 SEHNR and CDR2 FQNEAQ (reference sequence). V dropped 6 bases and J dropped 8; count of bases not matched to a gene: 13.

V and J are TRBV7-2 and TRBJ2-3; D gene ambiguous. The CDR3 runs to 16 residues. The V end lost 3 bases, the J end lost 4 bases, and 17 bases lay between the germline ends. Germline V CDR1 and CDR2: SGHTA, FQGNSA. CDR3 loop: CASSLQAPLEADTQYF. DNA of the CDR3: TGTGCCAGCAGCTTGCAGGCTCCATTAGAGGCAGATACGCAGTATTTT.

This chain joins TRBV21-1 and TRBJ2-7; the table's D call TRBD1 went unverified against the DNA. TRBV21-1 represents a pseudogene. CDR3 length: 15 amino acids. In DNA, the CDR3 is TGTGCCAGCAGCAAAGAATCAGGCAGGGGTCGCGAGCAGTACTTC. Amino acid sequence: CASSKESGRGREQYF.

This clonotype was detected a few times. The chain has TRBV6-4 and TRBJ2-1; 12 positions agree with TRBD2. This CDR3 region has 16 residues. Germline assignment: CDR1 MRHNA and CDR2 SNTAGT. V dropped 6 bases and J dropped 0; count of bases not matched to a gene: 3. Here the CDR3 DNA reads TGTGCCAGCAGACGGACTAGCGGGGACTCCTACAATGAGCAGTTCTTC. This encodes CASRRTSGDSYNEQFF.

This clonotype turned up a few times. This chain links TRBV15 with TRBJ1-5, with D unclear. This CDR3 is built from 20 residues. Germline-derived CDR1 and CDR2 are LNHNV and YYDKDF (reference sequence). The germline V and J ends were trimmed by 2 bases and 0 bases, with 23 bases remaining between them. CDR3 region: CATSRNPAVSNFDSNQPQHF. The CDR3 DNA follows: TGTGCCACCAGCAGAAACCCGGCGGTCAGCAACTTTGATAGCAATCAGCCCCAGCATTTT.